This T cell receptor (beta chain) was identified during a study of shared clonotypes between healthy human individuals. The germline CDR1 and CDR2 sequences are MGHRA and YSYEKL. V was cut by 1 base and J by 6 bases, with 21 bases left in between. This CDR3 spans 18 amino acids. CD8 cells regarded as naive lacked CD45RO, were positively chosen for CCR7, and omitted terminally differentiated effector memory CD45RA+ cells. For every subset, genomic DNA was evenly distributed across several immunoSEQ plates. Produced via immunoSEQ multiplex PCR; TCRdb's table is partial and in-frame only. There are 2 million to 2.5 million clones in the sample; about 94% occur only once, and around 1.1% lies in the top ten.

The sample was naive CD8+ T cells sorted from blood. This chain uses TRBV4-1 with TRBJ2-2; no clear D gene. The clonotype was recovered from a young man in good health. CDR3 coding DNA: TGCGCCAGCAGCCAAGCGGCGCCAGAGAGCCTGCGACCCGGGGAGCTGTTTTTT. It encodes CASSQAAPESLRPGELFF.